Below, one T cell receptor (beta chain) is given with its context. The sample carries other DNA sequences with the same CDR3. Adults between roughly 18 and 95 years of age took part from about two dozen US areas. The study recruited exposed participants who had met a COVID-19 case within 2 weeks before entry. This entry comes from a study of blood T cell repertoires in COVID-19. Libraries were prepared by immunoSEQ multiplex PCR; TCRdb keeps only in-frame clonotypes and omits some of them. The sample contains about 210,000 clones, 86% of which appear only once. Germline V lookup: CDR1 GTSNPN, CDR2 SVGIG (reference sequence). The ends lost 6 bases at V and 4 bases at J; junction bases unmatched: 4. The CDR3 is 14 amino acids.

The sequence was obtained from a woman aged 25 to 39 who had been exposed to COVID-19. The rearrangement links TRBV30 to TRBJ2-2; 11 bases fit TRBD2. Source material: PBMCs or T cells enriched from blood (not recorded which). In DNA, the CDR3 is TGTGCCTGCCGTCTAGCGGGGGGCACCGGGGAGCTGTTTTTT. Translating it yields CACRLAGGTGELFF.